The following is a T cell receptor beta chain sequence with its context. Its antigen specificity is not known. Base qualities are not recorded, but no much larger clone differs from it by a single base. The data derive from a study of blood T cell repertoires in COVID-19 (TCRdb year 2020). About the investigation overall: Samples covering the acute and convalescent phases of COVID-19 were provided by collaborators in the United States, Italy and Spain. Samples came from the ongoing ImmuneRACE study (first 160 participants) plus 1,254 subjects from 6 global collaborators. A de-identified subject ID, COVID-19 status, age in years and sex were almost always included in the sample metadata. HLA class I and class II types, where available, came from metadata supplied by the sample provider rather than from assay-based typing. Subjects who had been exposed to COVID-19, were actively infected with it, or had recovered from it provided the deeply sampled blood TCRbeta repertoires that made up the dataset. The material from the prospective study consisted of cDNA or gDNA derived from T cells, B-cell-depleted T cells, or PBMCs. The repertoires were released in a freely available public database meant as a resource for research on the immune response to SARS-CoV-2. Study-wide conclusions, independent of this receptor: Clinical and demographic metadata were provided uncurated, with the amount varying by source and participant.

The immunoSEQ Assay, a bias-controlled multiplex PCR, was used to amplify TCRbeta CDR3 regions from genomic DNA. The paper's data handling went like this. The number of nucleated cells in each sample was estimated from the amplification of reference gene primers within the assay. To quantify the absolute abundance of each unique TCRbeta CDR3 rearrangement, sequence reads were collapsed and filtered. For each sample, productive Simpson clonality was calculated as the square root of Simpson's diversity index over productive rearrangements. Held by TCRdb, this immuneACCESS table contains in-frame sequences only and omits some clones. Under half of the omission traces to an unresolved V gene where checked; the cause of the rest is unknown. V and J calls and clone size follow that table, whereas D and trimming were derived from the DNA. In this sample the table shows approximately 80,000 clones, around 87% of which occur a single time. Roughly 5% of the sample is in the top ten clones.

Whole blood was collected in K2EDTA tubes by collaborating institutions according to the institutions' own protocols. Collaborator samples were shipped for TCRbeta analysis as frozen whole blood, isolated PBMCs, or DNA extracted from either sample type. At the junction V is shortened by 8 bases and J by 6 bases, with 7 bases in between. There are 10 amino acids in the CDR3, from cysteine to phenylalanine inclusive. Only the CDR3 part of the read is kept: 30 bases, read in frame from the first base. Material: peripheral blood. The TCR sequence derives from a man aged 40-50 years with acute or convalescent COVID-19. The sequence links TRBV23-1 to TRBJ1-2, with the D gene call left open. TRBV23-1 is marked as an open reading frame, function uncertain. In nucleotide form, the sequence is TGCGCCAGCTATCGGGATGGCTACACCTTC. Translated, it gives CASYRDGYTF.